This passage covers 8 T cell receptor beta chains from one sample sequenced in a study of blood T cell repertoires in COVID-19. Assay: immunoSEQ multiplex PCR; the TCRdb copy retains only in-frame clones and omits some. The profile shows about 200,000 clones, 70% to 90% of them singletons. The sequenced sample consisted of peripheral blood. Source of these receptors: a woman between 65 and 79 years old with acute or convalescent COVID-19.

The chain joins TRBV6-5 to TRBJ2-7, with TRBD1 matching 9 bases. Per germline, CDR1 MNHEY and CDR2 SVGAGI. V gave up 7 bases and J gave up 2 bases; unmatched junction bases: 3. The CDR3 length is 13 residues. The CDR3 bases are TGTGCCAGCACCGGACAGGGGACCTACGAGCAGTACTTC. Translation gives CASTGQGTYEQYF.

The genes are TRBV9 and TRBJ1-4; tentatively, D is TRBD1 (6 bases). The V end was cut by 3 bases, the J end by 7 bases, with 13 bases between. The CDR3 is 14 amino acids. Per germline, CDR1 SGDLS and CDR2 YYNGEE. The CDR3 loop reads CASSEDRRGEKLFF. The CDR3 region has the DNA TGTGCCAGCAGCGAGGACAGACGAGGTGAAAAACTGTTTTTT.

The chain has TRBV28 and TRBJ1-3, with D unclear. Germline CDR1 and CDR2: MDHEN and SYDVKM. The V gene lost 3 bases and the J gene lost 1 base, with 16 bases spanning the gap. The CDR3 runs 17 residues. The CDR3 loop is CASSLYGVGISGNTIYF. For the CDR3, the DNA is TGTGCCAGCAGTTTGTACGGGGTGGGAATTTCTGGAAACACCATATATTTT.

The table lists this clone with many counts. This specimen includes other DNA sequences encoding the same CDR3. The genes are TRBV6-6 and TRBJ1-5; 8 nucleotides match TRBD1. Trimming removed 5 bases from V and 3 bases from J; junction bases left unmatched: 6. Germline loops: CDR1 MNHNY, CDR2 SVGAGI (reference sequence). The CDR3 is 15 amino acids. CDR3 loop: CASSPRGQVNQPQHF. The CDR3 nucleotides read TGTGCCAGCAGTCCCCGGGGACAGGTCAATCAGCCCCAGCATTTT.

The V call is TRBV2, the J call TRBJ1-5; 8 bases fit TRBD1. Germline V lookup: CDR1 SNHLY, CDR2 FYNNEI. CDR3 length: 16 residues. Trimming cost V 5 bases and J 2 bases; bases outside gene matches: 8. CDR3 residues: CASSLQGERGNQPQHF. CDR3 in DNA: TGTGCCAGCAGTTTACAGGGGGAGCGGGGCAATCAGCCCCAGCATTTT.

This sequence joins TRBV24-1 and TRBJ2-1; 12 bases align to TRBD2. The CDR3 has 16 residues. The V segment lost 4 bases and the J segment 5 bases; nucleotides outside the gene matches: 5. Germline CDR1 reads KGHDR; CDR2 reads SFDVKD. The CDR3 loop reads CATSEGLAGKDNEQFF. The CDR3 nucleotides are TGTGCCACCAGTGAGGGACTAGCGGGTAAGGACAATGAGCAGTTCTTC.

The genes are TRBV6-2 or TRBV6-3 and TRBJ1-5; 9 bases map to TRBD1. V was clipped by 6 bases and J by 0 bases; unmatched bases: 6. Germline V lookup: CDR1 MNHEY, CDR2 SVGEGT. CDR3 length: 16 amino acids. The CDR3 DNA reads TGTGCCAGCAGCGGGGTACAGGGGGCTAGCAATCAGCCCCAGCATTTT. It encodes CASSGVQGASNQPQHF.

CDR3 sequence: CASSEGGRAPGELFF. CDR3 sequence (DNA): TGTGCCAGCAGTGAAGGGGGCAGGGCACCCGGGGAGCTGTTTTTT. This chain uses TRBV2 with TRBJ2-2; D might be TRBD1 (5 bases). V was pared by 1 base and J by 6 bases, with 12 bases between. This CDR3 has 15 residues. Germline V CDR1 and CDR2: SNHLY, FYNNEI.